This TCR beta chain was recovered during a study of post-analysis software for immune sequencing data. Study-wide results and limits: Controls showed significantly higher normalized Chao1 diversity than did multiple sclerosis patients. TRBV segments more frequent in patients than in controls numbered five and included TRBV5-6, TRBV5-1 and TRBV20-1.

J lost 6 bases, V lost 5 bases, and 13 bases had no gene match. This CDR3 is 17 amino acids long. Per germline, CDR1 SEHNR and CDR2 FQNEAQ (reference sequence). About this clonotype itself: Its target is not known.

The TCR beta cDNA libraries carried unique molecular identifiers. TCRdb re-derived calls from the PCR reads in MiXCR, one entry per CDR3 protein. The repertoire holds a few hundred thousand distinct CDR3 sequences, with around a third as singletons. The clonotype was recovered from a girl aged 5 to 17 with multiple sclerosis. The sample taken for sequencing was blood. The V call is TRBV7-9, the J call TRBJ2-1, with 10 bases identical to TRBD1. In DNA form, the CDR3 reads TGTGCCAGCAGCCCCCGGGAGACAGGGGGCGAGGGCAATGAGCAGTTCTTC. As protein: CASSPRETGGEGNEQFF. Full variable domain (remainder filled in from reference TRBV7-9 and TRBJ2-1): DTGVSQNPRHKITKRGQNVTFRCDPISEHNRLYWYRQTLGQGPEFLTYFQNEAQLEKSRLLSDRFSAERPKGSFSTLEIQRTEQGDSAMYLCASSPRETGGEGNEQFFGPGTRLTVL.